Listed below are T cell receptor beta chains from one sample, sequenced in a study of graft-versus-host responses after intestinal transplantation. Some clones are missing from TCRdb's copy, which holds only in-frame ones; the method was immunoSEQ multiplex PCR. The table has roughly 12,000 clones, roughly 80% seen once. This sample comprised PBMCs, obtained around 300 days after intestinal transplant. The receptors here all came from a human patient who received an intestinal transplant, so some T cells may come from the graft donor. Both conserved end residues are trimmed from each CDR3. The order of the fields is V gene, D gene, J gene, CDR3 length, CDR3 protein. A D gene is named only where the DNA matches it firmly.

v_gene: TRBV6-1; d_gene: NA; j_gene: TRBJ1-5; len: 13; CDR3aa: ASSDWGGRGQPQH
v_gene: TRBV11-2; d_gene: NA; j_gene: TRBJ2-1; len: 13; CDR3aa: ASSLGPLSHNEQF
v_gene: TRBV11-2; d_gene: NA; j_gene: TRBJ2-3; len: 9; CDR3aa: ASSPEDTQY
v_gene: TRBV5-5; d_gene: NA; j_gene: TRBJ2-7; len: 13; CDR3aa: ASSLYALPTYEQY
v_gene: TRBV5-1; d_gene: NA; j_gene: TRBJ1-5; len: 11; CDR3aa: ASSLAADQPQH
v_gene: TRBV28; d_gene: NA; j_gene: TRBJ1-5; len: 10; CDR3aa: ASSSRQVLQH
v_gene: TRBV27; d_gene: NA; j_gene: TRBJ2-7; len: 13; CDR3aa: ASSLRGVGFYEQY
v_gene: TRBV28; d_gene: NA; j_gene: TRBJ1-1; len: 11; CDR3aa: ASSLTGNTEAF
v_gene: TRBV10-2; d_gene: NA; j_gene: NA; len: 14; CDR3aa: ASSESSGHLSYEQY
v_gene: TRBV6-5; d_gene: NA; j_gene: TRBJ1-1; len: 13; CDR3aa: ASSYPDRSHTEAF
v_gene: TRBV23-1; d_gene: TRBD1; j_gene: TRBJ2-7; len: 17; CDR3aa: ASSQCRGPPTGASYEQY
v_gene: TRBV5-5; d_gene: NA; j_gene: TRBJ1-1; len: 10; CDR3aa: ASSGDTTEAF
v_gene: TRBV6-1; d_gene: TRBD1; j_gene: TRBJ2-3; len: 13; CDR3aa: ASSVGTGGTDTQY
v_gene: TRBV6-5; d_gene: TRBD2; j_gene: TRBJ2-5; len: 12; CDR3aa: ASSYIGREGSQY
v_gene: TRBV10-3; d_gene: TRBD2; j_gene: TRBJ2-1; len: 15; CDR3aa: AISPNQGSGRDNEQF
v_gene: TRBV28; d_gene: NA; j_gene: TRBJ1-3; len: 11; CDR3aa: AIDRNSGNTIY
v_gene: TRBV28; d_gene: NA; j_gene: TRBJ2-1; len: 11; CDR3aa: ASSLNTVDEQF
v_gene: TRBV28; d_gene: NA; j_gene: TRBJ2-5; len: 13; CDR3aa: ASSLSSGVGETQY
v_gene: TRBV5-4; d_gene: NA; j_gene: TRBJ1-1; len: 11; CDR3aa: ASSLRGNTEAF
v_gene: TRBV5-1; d_gene: TRBD1; j_gene: TRBJ2-3; len: 12; CDR3aa: ASSTGQGADTQY
v_gene: TRBV11-2; d_gene: NA; j_gene: TRBJ2-2; len: 12; CDR3aa: ASSWGSLAGELF
v_gene: TRBV7-6; d_gene: NA; j_gene: TRBJ2-1; len: 13; CDR3aa: ASSLSAYSYNEQF
v_gene: TRBV27; d_gene: TRBD1; j_gene: TRBJ1-2; len: 12; CDR3aa: ASRGDSTNYGYT
v_gene: TRBV6-5; d_gene: NA; j_gene: TRBJ2-7; len: 13; CDR3aa: ASSYRRAQAYEQY
v_gene: TRBV5-6; d_gene: NA; j_gene: TRBJ2-7; len: 12; CDR3aa: ASSLQGYLYEQY
v_gene: TRBV10-3; d_gene: NA; j_gene: TRBJ2-7; len: 18; CDR3aa: AITPALIGGRDSRGYEQY
v_gene: TRBV15; d_gene: NA; j_gene: TRBJ1-2; len: 13; CDR3aa: ATSRGTASGYGYT
v_gene: TRBV29-1; d_gene: NA; j_gene: TRBJ2-1; len: 13; CDR3aa: SVPRGETRWNEQF
v_gene: TRBV5-1; d_gene: NA; j_gene: TRBJ1-3; len: 14; CDR3aa: ASSNREASSGNTIY
v_gene: TRBV14; d_gene: NA; j_gene: TRBJ1-1; len: 14; CDR3aa: ASSQESGVMNTEAF
v_gene: TRBV15; d_gene: NA; j_gene: TRBJ2-1; len: 11; CDR3aa: ATSSGSYNEQF
v_gene: TRBV11-2; d_gene: NA; j_gene: TRBJ1-6; len: 10; CDR3aa: ASSPGPSPLH
v_gene: TRBV13; d_gene: NA; j_gene: TRBJ2-1; len: 13; CDR3aa: ASSLGTTKNNEQF
v_gene: TRBV7-9; d_gene: NA; j_gene: TRBJ1-4; len: 9; CDR3aa: ASRLGNELF
v_gene: TRBV27; d_gene: TRBD2; j_gene: TRBJ2-7; len: 12; CDR3aa: ASSLLAGLDEQY
v_gene: TRBV7-2; d_gene: NA; j_gene: TRBJ2-1; len: 13; CDR3aa: ASSLGGTSYNEQF
v_gene: TRBV13; d_gene: NA; j_gene: TRBJ2-6; len: 13; CDR3aa: ASSMQGPGANVLT
v_gene: TRBV2; d_gene: NA; j_gene: TRBJ2-4; len: 16; CDR3aa: ASSEAHRGGRAKNIQY
v_gene: TRBV13; d_gene: TRBD2; j_gene: TRBJ2-1; len: 15; CDR3aa: ASSLGPPAGGIGEQF
v_gene: TRBV13; d_gene: NA; j_gene: TRBJ2-1; len: 14; CDR3aa: ASSLGDSTNYNEQF
v_gene: TRBV19; d_gene: NA; j_gene: TRBJ1-3; len: 14; CDR3aa: ASTTGQPNSGNTIY
v_gene: TRBV28; d_gene: NA; j_gene: TRBJ1-5; len: 14; CDR3aa: ASSGTGTLNNQPQH